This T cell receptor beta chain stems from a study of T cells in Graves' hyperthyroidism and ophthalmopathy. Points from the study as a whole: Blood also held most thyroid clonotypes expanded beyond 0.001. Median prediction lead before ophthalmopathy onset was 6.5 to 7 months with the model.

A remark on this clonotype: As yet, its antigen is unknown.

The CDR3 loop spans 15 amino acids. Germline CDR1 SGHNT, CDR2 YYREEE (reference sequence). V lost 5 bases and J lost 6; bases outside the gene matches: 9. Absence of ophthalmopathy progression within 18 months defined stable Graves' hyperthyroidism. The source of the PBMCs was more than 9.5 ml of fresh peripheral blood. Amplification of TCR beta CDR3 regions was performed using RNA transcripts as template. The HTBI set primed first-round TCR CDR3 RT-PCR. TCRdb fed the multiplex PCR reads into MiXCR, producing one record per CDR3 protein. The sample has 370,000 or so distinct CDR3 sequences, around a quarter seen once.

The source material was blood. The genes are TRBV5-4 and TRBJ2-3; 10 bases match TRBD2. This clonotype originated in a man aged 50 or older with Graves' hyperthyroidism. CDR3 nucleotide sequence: TGTGCCAGCAGTACAGCGGGAGGGGTTGGTGATACGCAGTATTTT. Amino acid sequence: CASSTAGGVGDTQYF.